Listed below are T cell receptor beta chains from one sample, sequenced in a study of cytomegalovirus exposure and HLA in healthy donors. Profiling relied on immunoSEQ multiplex PCR, and the TCRdb table lists in-frame clones only, not all of them. The sample yields about 170,000 clones, roughly 80% seen once. Input material: PBMCs. The receptors derive from a woman aged 45 to 65 in good health and CMV-seropositive. CDR3s leave out the opening cysteine and the closing phenylalanine or tryptophan.

TRBV7-6	TRBJ1-5	ASSLGAGANQPQH
TRBV30	TRBJ2-4	AWSLGGTNIQY
TRBV10-3	TRBJ1-1	AISESGALTEAF
TRBV29-1	TRBJ1-1	SVTSGTGGTEAF
TRBV11-3	TRBJ1-5	ASSQQVPDQPQH
TRBV18	TRBJ2-7	ASSPRTGGYEQY
TRBV5-1	TRBJ2-7	ASSLDGQGSYEQY
TRBV6-6	TRBJ1-5	ASSIPGQITSQH
TRBV7-7	TRBJ2-5	ASSLQGAAEETQY
TRBV6-6	TRBJ2-3	ASSRGGSADTQY
TRBV5-6	TRBJ2-3	ASSLGHTHRTQY
TRBV7-9	TRBJ2-5	SSSLALAGDQETQY
TRBV7-8	TRBJ2-5	ASSPAGTIFGKTQY